Below, 23 T cell receptor beta chains from the same sample are listed, as sequenced in a study of blood T cell repertoires in COVID-19. The assay was immunoSEQ multiplex PCR, and TCRdb's table has in-frame clones only and misses some. The top ten hold approximately 2% of the sample, which has hundreds of thousands of clones, about 85% seen once. What was sequenced was PBMCs or T cells enriched from blood (not recorded which). Receptors were obtained from a woman younger than 35 with acute COVID-19.

The CDR3, as DNA: TGTGCCAGCAGCTTGGTGATCGGACAGGCGCGCGAGCAGTACTTC. Translated: CASSLVIGQAREQYF. The V call is TRBV5-5, the J call TRBJ2-7; 7 bases match TRBD1. This CDR3 is built from 15 residues. The ends lost 0 bases at V and 6 bases at J; junction bases unmatched: 9. Germline V gives CDR1 SGHKS, CDR2 YYEKEE (reference sequence).

The chain uses TRBV2 and TRBJ2-5, with 7 bases matching TRBD2. Germline V CDR1 and CDR2: SNHLY, FYNNEI. This CDR3 is 15 amino acids long. With 7 bases clipped from V and 5 bases from J, the junction kept 13 bases outside the gene matches. CDR3: CASNPLRGTEETQYF. DNA of the CDR3: TGTGCCAGCAACCCCTTGCGGGGGACCGAGGAGACCCAGTACTTC. Together with reference TRBV2 and TRBJ2-5, the CDR3 gives the full variable domain: EPEVTQTPSHQVTQMGQEVILRCVPISNHLYFYWYRQILGQKVEFLVSFYNNEISEKSEIFDDQFSVERPDGSNFTLKIRSTKLEDSAMYFCASNPLRGTEETQYFGPGTRLLVL.

The chain combines TRBV13 with TRBJ1-2; D is unresolved. Trimming pared 5 bases from V and 3 bases from J, leaving 13 bases between. CDR3 length: 14 residues. In germline, CDR1 is PRHDT, CDR2 FYEKMQ (reference sequence). CDR3 DNA: TGTGCCAGCAGCCTGTTCCCCGGGGACTATGGCTACACCTTC. It encodes CASSLFPGDYGYTF.

The chain couples TRBV5-8 to TRBJ2-7; perhaps TRBD1 as D (7 bases). Germline CDR1 reads SGHTS; CDR2 reads YDEGEE. Trimming shortened V by 4 bases and J by 4 bases, and 21 bases separated the two germline ends. The CDR3 covers 16 residues. The CDR3 region is CASSPEGPTTGYEQYF. CDR3 sequence (DNA): TGTGCCAGCAGCCCGGAGGGTCCGACGACAGGGTACGAGCAGTACTTC.

This clone has more than one count but fewer than ten. Other DNA sequences in this specimen translate into the identical CDR3. Here the CDR3 reads CASSLGQNYGYTF. The CDR3 DNA reads TGCGCCAGCAGCTTGGGGCAGAACTATGGCTACACCTTC. The chain is built from TRBV5-1 and TRBJ1-2; the D is unclear. This CDR3 region has 13 residues. V lost 0 bases and J lost 2, with 5 bases in between. Per the germline V gene, CDR1 is SGHRS and CDR2 is YFSETQ.

The chain is built from TRBV11-2 and TRBJ1-4; no clear D gene. The CDR3 covers 13 residues. Germline V gene lookup returns CDR1 SGHAT and CDR2 FQNNGV. Between the trimmed V and J ends, which lost 0 bases and 6 bases, there was a span of 5 bases. The CDR3 is CASSLEEYEKLFF. DNA for the CDR3: TGTGCCAGCAGCTTAGAGGAGTATGAAAAACTGTTTTTT.

This chain connects TRBV5-6 to TRBJ2-7; D may be TRBD2 (5 bases). There are 13 residues in the CDR3. Germline V lookup: CDR1 SGHDT, CDR2 YYEEEE. Between the trimmed V and J ends, which lost 2 bases and 6 bases, there was a span of 12 bases. This CDR3 reads CASSFPAGVEQYF. CDR3 nucleotides: TGTGCCAGCAGCTTTCCAGCCGGGGTCGAGCAGTACTTC.

The chain carries TRBV6-1 and TRBJ2-7, with 9 bases matching TRBD1. CDR3 size: 16 residues. Germline loops: CDR1 MNHNS, CDR2 SASEGT. V lost 6 bases, J lost 2 bases, and 11 bases stayed unmatched. The CDR3 here is CASSEPGQGLPYEQYF. The CDR3 nucleotides read TGTGCCAGCAGCGAACCGGGACAGGGACTTCCCTACGAGCAGTACTTC.

This chain uses TRBV6-5 with TRBJ1-1, with D possibly TRBD1 on 5 matching bases. The germline CDR1 and CDR2 sequences are MNHEY and SVGAGI. The V and J ends lost 6 bases and 7 bases respectively, with 12 bases between them. The CDR3 is made up of 12 amino acids. In DNA, the CDR3 is TGTGCCAGCAGCCCCGGACATGGTGAAGCTTTCTTT. It encodes CASSPGHGEAFF.

The V and J genes are TRBV7-2 and TRBJ2-7, with TRBD2 identical over 9 bases. The V gene's germline CDR1 is SGHTA and CDR2 FQGNSA. With V trimmed by 8 bases and J by 6 bases, 8 bases remained unmatched. There are 13 residues in the CDR3. CDR3 in amino acids: CASGIAGVREQYF. CDR3 coding DNA: TGTGCCAGCGGGATAGCGGGAGTGCGCGAGCAGTACTTC.

V gene TRBV7-6 combines with J gene TRBJ2-7; 8 bases line up with TRBD1. The germline gives CDR1 SGHVS, CDR2 FNYEAQ. V shed 5 bases, J shed 5 bases, and the junction held 8 bases outside the gene matches. The CDR3 consists of 14 residues. DNA for the CDR3: TGTGCCAGCAGCGGGTGGGACAGGTCGAACGAGCAGTACTTC. Amino acid sequence: CASSGWDRSNEQYF.

The chain employs TRBV5-1 and TRBJ2-1; D may be TRBD1 (5 bases). Germline V gives CDR1 SGHRS, CDR2 YFSETQ. The V end lost 4 bases, the J end lost 6 bases, and 14 bases lay between the germline ends. This CDR3 is built from 14 residues. In nucleotides, the CDR3 is TGCGCCAGCAGCCCGCAGACAGCACCCAATGAGCAGTTCTTC. The encoded protein is CASSPQTAPNEQFF.

The chain employs TRBV4-1 and TRBJ2-7; D might be TRBD1 (6 bases). V was pared by 8 bases and J by 2 bases, with 10 bases between. This CDR3 comprises 12 residues. CDR1 and CDR2 from the germline V gene are MGHRA and YSYEKL. The DNA of the CDR3 is TGCGCCAGCGCCGGACAGACCTACGAGCAGTACTTC. Protein sequence: CASAGQTYEQYF.

V is TRBV7-9 and J is TRBJ1-6, with D unclear. The CDR3 is made up of 16 amino acids. Germline CDR1 is SEHNR and CDR2 is FQNEAQ (reference sequence). V was trimmed by 5 bases and J by 0 bases, leaving 11 bases between them. CDR3 sequence: CASSGAGSSYNSPLHF. In DNA form, the CDR3 reads TGTGCCAGCAGCGGCGCGGGGAGCTCCTATAATTCACCCCTCCACTTT.

V and J are TRBV6-6 and TRBJ2-1, with 12 nucleotides matching TRBD2. This CDR3 has 15 amino acids. Germline V lookup: CDR1 MNHNY, CDR2 SVGAGI (reference sequence). Germline trimming cut 6 bases from V and 4 bases from J; bases unmatched to any gene: 4. CDR3 in DNA: TGTGCCAGCAGCACTAGCGGGAGGCATTACAATGAGCAGTTCTTC. It is translated as CASSTSGRHYNEQFF.

V usage is TRBV5-6 and J usage is TRBJ2-7; D is perhaps TRBD1 (5 bases). The V end was cut by 2 bases, the J end by 3 bases, with 15 bases between. In germline, CDR1 is SGHDT, CDR2 YYEEEE. CDR3 length: 15 amino acids. In DNA form, the CDR3 reads TGTGCCAGCAGCTTTGGTGTTGGGGCGGTCTACGAGCAGTACTTC. Amino acids: CASSFGVGAVYEQYF. The complete variable domain, with remaining parts taken from reference TRBV5-6 and TRBJ2-7, reads DAGVTQSPTHLIKTRGQQVTLRCSPKSGHDTVSWYQQALGQGPQFIFQYYEEEERQRGNFPDRFSGHQFPNYSSELNVNALLLGDSALYLCASSFGVGAVYEQYFGPGTRLTVT.

The chain recombines TRBV6-2 or TRBV6-3 with TRBJ1-2; 12 bases align to TRBD1. From germline, CDR1 is MNHEY and CDR2 SVGEGT. The ends lost 2 bases at V and 4 bases at J; junction bases unmatched: 11. The CDR3 spans 18 residues. CDR3 region: CASSYTPGQGAEAYGYTF. CDR3 DNA: TGTGCCAGCAGTTACACTCCGGGACAGGGGGCTGAAGCCTATGGCTACACCTTC.

As DNA, the CDR3 is TGTGCCAGCAGCCCAGAGGCTAGCGGACTCACAGATACGCAGTATTTT. It translates to CASSPEASGLTDTQYF. The chain recombines TRBV11-1 with TRBJ2-3; TRBD2 matches at 7 bases. The germline V gene encodes CDR1 SGHAT and CDR2 FQDESV (reference sequence). Trimming removed 5 bases from V and 2 bases from J; junction bases left unmatched: 10. The CDR3 spans 16 residues. Based on the CDR3 plus reference TRBV11-1 and TRBJ2-3, the full variable domain is EAEVAQSPRYKITEKSQAVAFWCDPISGHATLYWYRQILGQGPELLVQFQDESVVDDSQLPKDRFSAERLKGVDSTLKIQPAELGDSAMYLCASSPEASGLTDTQYFGPGTRLTVL.

This chain joins TRBV10-2 and TRBJ1-1; D is possibly TRBD1 (6 bases). This CDR3 region has 12 residues. V lost 6 bases, J lost 4 bases, and 9 bases lay in between. From germline, CDR1 is WSHSY and CDR2 SAAADI. This CDR3 reads CASRQGGTEAFF. The CDR3 nucleotides are TGCGCCAGCAGACAGGGCGGCACTGAAGCTTTCTTT.

The chain recombines TRBV7-6 with TRBJ1-6; D is unresolved. V was trimmed by 1 base and J by 7 bases, leaving 8 bases between them. CDR1 and CDR2 from the germline V gene are SGHVS and FNYEAQ. This CDR3 is 14 amino acids long. This CDR3 reads CASSLVPENSPLHF. DNA of the CDR3: TGTGCCAGCAGCTTAGTACCTGAGAATTCACCCCTCCACTTT. Complete variable domain (other parts from reference TRBV7-6 and TRBJ1-6): GAGVSQSPRYKVTKRGQDVALRCDPISGHVSLYWYRQALGQGPEFLTYFNYEAQQDKSGLPNDRFSAERPEGSISTLTIQRTEQRDSAMYRCASSLVPENSPLHFGNGTRLTVT.

J is TRBJ2-1 and V is TRBV7-2, with 7 bases lining up with TRBD1. This CDR3 is built from 14 residues. The germline CDR1 and CDR2 sequences are SGHTA and FQGNSA. The V segment lost 4 bases and the J segment 4 bases; nucleotides outside the gene matches: 4. The CDR3 here is CASSSGTEYNEQFF. CDR3 nucleotides: TGTGCCAGCAGCTCCGGGACAGAGTACAATGAGCAGTTCTTC. Based on the CDR3 plus reference TRBV7-2 and TRBJ2-1, the full variable domain is GAGVSQSPSNKVTEKGKDVELRCDPISGHTALYWYRQSLGQGLEFLIYFQGNSAPDKSGLPSDRFSAERTGGSVSTLTIQRTQQEDSAVYLCASSSGTEYNEQFFGPGTRLTVL.

The rearrangement links TRBV7-9 to TRBJ1-1; D possibly corresponds to TRBD1 (5 bases). V lost 4 bases and J 0 bases, leaving 12 bases between the germline ends. The CDR3 has 15 amino acids. From germline, CDR1 is SEHNR and CDR2 FQNEAQ (reference sequence). The CDR3 nucleotides are TGTGCCAGCAGCTACTCCGCGGGGCTGAACACTGAAGCTTTCTTT. Protein: CASSYSAGLNTEAFF.

The chain employs TRBV7-9 and TRBJ2-2, with TRBD1 identical over 12 bases. CDR3 length: 17 amino acids. Germline V lookup: CDR1 SEHNR, CDR2 FQNEAQ (reference sequence). J gave up 4 bases and V 5 bases, and 8 bases lay outside the gene matches. CDR3 loop: CASSLEGTGGGTGELFF. In DNA form, the CDR3 reads TGTGCCAGCAGCCTAGAAGGGACAGGGGGCGGCACCGGGGAGCTGTTTTTT. Full variable domain (outside the CDR3, taken from reference TRBV7-9 and TRBJ2-2): DTGVSQNPRHKITKRGQNVTFRCDPISEHNRLYWYRQTLGQGPEFLTYFQNEAQLEKSRLLSDRFSAERPKGSFSTLEIQRTEQGDSAMYLCASSLEGTGGGTGELFFGEGSRLTVL.